Reported below is one T cell receptor (beta chain). Authors' processing steps: By means of reference gene primer amplification, nucleated cell counts were estimated. Only in-frame clones appear in the TCRdb table, and some are missing; sequencing was by immunoSEQ multiplex PCR. Clonal size and the V and J genes are those of that table, whereas D and trimming came from the DNA. The sample lists fewer than 250,000 clones, about 88% occurring once. The data belong to a study of blood T cell repertoires in COVID-19. About the study: Sites across the United States, Italy and Spain contributed samples from acute and convalescent COVID-19. The cDNA or gDNA used as material had been derived from T cells, B-cell-depleted T cells, or PBMCs.

V lost 5 bases and J lost 3, with 20 bases in between. Germline CDR1 is GTSNPN and CDR2 is SVGIG (reference sequence). CDR3 size: 16 residues. Sequencing was carried out using peripheral blood. This rearrangement joins TRBV30 to TRBJ2-1, with D hard to call. This clonotype was obtained from a young man with acute or convalescent COVID-19. The CDR3 here is CAWLPLGSMGYNEQFF. CDR3 nucleotides: TGTGCCTGGCTCCCTTTGGGCTCAATGGGCTACAATGAGCAGTTCTTC. Filled out from reference TRBV30 and TRBJ2-1, the complete variable domain reads SQTIHQWPATLVQPVGSPLSLECTVEGTSNPNLYWYRQAAGRGLQLLFYSVGIGQISSEVPQNLSASRPQDRQFILSSKKLLLSDSGFYLCAWLPLGSMGYNEQFFGPGTRLTVL.